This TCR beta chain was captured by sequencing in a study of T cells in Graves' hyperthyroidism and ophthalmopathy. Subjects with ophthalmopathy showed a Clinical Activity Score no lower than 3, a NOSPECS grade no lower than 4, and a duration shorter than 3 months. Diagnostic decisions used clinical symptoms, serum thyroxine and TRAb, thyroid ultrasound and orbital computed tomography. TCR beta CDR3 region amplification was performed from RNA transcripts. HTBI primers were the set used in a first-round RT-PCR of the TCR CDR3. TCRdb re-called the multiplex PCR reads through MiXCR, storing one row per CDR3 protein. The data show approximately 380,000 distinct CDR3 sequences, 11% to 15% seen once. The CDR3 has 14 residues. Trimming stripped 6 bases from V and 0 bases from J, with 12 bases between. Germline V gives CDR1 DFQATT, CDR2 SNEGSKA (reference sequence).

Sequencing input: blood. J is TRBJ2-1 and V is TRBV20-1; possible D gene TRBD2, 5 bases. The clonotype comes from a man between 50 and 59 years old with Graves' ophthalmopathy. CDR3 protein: CSAGERSSYNEQFF. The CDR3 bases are TGCAGTGCGGGAGAGCGGAGCTCCTACAATGAGCAGTTCTTC.